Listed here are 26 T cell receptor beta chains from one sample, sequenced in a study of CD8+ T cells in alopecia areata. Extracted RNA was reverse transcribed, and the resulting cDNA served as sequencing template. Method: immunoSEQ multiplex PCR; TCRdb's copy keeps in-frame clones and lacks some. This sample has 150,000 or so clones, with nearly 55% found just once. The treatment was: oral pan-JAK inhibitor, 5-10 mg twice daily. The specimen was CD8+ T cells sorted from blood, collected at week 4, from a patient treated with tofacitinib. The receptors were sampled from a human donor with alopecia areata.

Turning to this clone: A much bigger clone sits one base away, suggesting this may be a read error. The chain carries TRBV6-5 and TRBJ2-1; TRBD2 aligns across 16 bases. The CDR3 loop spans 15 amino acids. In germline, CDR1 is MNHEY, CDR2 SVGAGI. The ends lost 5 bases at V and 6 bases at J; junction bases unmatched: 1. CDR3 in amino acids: CASSGTSGGANEQFF. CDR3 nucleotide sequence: TGTGCCAGCAGTGGGACTAGCGGGGGGGCCAATGAGCAGTTCTTC.

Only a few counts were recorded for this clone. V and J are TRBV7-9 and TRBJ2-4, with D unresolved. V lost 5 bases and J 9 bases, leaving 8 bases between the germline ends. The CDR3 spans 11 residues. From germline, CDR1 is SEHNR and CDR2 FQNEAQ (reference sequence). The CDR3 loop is CASSPASIQYF. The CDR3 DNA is TGTGCCAGCAGCCCAGCGAGCATTCAGTACTTC.

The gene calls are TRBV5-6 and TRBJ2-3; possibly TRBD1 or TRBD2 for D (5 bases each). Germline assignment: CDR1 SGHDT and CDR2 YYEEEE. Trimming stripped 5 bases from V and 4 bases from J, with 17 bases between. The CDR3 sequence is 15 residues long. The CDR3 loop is CASSFLWGSPDTQYF. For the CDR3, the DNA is TGTGCCAGCAGTTTTCTGTGGGGGAGCCCAGATACGCAGTATTTT.

As DNA, the CDR3 is TGTGCCAGCAGCGATGACAGTGAGGTCAATGAGCAGTTCTTC. Translating gives CASSDDSEVNEQFF. This sequence joins TRBV5-6 and TRBJ2-1; a possible D gene is TRBD1 (5 bases). V lost 4 bases and J 6 bases, leaving 14 bases between the germline ends. The CDR3 has 14 amino acids. Germline-derived CDR1 and CDR2 are SGHDT and YYEEEE.

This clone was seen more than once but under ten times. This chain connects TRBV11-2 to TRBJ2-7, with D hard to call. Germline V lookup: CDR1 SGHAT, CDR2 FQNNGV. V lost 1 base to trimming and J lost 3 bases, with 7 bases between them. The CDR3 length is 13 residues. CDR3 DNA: TGTGCCAGCAGCTTAGTGGCGGACTACGAGCAGTACTTC. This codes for CASSLVADYEQYF.

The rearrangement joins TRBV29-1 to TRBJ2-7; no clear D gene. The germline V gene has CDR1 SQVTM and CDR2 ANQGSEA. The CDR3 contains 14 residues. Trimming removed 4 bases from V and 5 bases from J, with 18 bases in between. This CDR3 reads CSVVTSLRNHEQYF. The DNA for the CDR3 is TGCAGCGTTGTTACCTCCCTCCGGAACCACGAGCAGTACTTC.

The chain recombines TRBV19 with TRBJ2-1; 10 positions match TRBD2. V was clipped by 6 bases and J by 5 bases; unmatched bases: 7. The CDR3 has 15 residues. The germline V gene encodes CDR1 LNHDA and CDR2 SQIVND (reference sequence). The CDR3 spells CASSQLAGTNNEQFF. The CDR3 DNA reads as TGTGCCAGTAGCCAACTAGCGGGGACTAACAATGAGCAGTTCTTC.

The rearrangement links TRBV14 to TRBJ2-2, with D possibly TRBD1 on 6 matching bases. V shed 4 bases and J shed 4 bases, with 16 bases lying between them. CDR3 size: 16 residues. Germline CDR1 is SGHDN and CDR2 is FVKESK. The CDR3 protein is CASSPDLGAFTGELFF. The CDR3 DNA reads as TGTGCCAGCAGCCCAGATTTGGGGGCGTTCACCGGGGAGCTGTTTTTT.

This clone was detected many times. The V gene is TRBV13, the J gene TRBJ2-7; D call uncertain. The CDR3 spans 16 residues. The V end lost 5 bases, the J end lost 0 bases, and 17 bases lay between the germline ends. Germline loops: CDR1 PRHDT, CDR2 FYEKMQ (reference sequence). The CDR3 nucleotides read TGTGCCAGCAGCGCGACGGTGGGGTCGAGCTCCTACGAGCAGTACTTC. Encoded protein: CASSATVGSSSYEQYF.

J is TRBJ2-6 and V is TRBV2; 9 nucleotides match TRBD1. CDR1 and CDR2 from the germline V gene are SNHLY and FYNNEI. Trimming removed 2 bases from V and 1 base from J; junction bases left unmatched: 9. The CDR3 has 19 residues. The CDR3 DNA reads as TGTGCCAGCAGTGAACCCGGGACAGGGCGTTTTTCTGGGGCCAACGTCCTGACTTTC. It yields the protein CASSEPGTGRFSGANVLTF.

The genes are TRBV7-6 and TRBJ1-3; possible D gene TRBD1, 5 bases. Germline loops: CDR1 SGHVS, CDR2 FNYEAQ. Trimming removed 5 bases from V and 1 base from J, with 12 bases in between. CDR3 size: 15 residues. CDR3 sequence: CASSPIQDSGNTIYF. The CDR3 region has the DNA TGTGCCAGCAGCCCAATACAGGATTCTGGAAACACCATATATTTT.

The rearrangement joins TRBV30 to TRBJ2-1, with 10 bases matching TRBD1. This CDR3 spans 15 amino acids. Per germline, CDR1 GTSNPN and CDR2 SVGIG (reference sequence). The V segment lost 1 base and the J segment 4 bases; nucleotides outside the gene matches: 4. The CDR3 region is CAWSATGGPYNEQFF. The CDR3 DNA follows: TGTGCCTGGAGTGCGACAGGGGGCCCTTACAATGAGCAGTTCTTC.

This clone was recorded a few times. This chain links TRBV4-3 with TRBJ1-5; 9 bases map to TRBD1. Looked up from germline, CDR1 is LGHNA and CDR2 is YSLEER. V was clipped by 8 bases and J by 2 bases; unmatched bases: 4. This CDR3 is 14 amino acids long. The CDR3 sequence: CASARDRGNQPQHF. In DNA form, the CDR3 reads TGCGCCAGCGCGCGGGACAGGGGCAATCAGCCCCAGCATTTT.

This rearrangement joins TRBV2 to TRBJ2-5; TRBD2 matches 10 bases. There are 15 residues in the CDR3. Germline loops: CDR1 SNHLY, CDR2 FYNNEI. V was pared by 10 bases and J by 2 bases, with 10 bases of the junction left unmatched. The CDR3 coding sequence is TGTGCCACTCCGAGGACTAGCGGAAATCAAGAGACCCAGTACTTC. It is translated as CATPRTSGNQETQYF.

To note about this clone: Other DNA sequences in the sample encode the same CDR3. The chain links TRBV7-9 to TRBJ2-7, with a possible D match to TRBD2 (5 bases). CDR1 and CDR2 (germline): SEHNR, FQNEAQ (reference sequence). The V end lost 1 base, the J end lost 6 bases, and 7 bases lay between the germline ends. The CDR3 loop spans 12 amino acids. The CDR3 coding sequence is TGTGCCAGCAGCTTAGATCGGGGCGAGCAGTACTTC. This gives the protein CASSLDRGEQYF.

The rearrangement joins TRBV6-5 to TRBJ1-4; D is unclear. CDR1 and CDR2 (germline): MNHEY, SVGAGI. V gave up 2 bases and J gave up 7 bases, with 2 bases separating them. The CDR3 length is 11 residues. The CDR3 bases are TGTGCCAGCAGTTACGGTGAAAAACTGTTTTTT. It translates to CASSYGEKLFF.

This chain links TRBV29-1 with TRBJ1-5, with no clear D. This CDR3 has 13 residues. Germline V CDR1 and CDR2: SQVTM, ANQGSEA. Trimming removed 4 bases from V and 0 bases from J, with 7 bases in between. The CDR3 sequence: CSVAAYSNQPQHF. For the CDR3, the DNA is TGCAGCGTTGCGGCTTATAGCAATCAGCCCCAGCATTTT. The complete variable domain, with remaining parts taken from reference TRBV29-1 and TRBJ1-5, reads SAVISQKPSRDICQRGTSLTIQCQVDSQVTMMFWYRQQPGQSLTLIATANQGSEATYESGFVIDKFPISRPNLTFSTLTVSNMSPEDSSIYLCSVAAYSNQPQHFGDGTRLSIL.

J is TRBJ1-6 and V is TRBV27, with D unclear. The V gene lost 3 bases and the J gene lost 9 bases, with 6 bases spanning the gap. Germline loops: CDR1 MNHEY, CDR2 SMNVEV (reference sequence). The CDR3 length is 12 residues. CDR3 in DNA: TGTGCCAGCAGTTTGCGGGGTTCACCCCTCCACTTT. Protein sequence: CASSLRGSPLHF.

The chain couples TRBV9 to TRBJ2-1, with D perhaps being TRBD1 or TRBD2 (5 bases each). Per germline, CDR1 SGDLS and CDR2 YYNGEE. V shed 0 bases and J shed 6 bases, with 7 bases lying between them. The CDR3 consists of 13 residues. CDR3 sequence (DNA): TGTGCCAGCAGCGTAGCTGGGGGCAATGAGCAGTTCTTC. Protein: CASSVAGGNEQFF.

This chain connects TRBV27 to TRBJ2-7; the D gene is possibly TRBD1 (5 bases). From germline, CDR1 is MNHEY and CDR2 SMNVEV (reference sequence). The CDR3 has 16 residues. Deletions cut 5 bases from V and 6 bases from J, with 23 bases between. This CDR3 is CASSIGPSQGILEQYF. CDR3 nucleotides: TGTGCCAGCAGTATAGGCCCATCCCAGGGAATCCTCGAGCAGTACTTC.

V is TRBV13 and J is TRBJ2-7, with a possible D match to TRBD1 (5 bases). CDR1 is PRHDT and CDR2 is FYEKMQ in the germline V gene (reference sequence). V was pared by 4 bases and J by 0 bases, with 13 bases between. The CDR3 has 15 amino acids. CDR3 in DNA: TGTGCCAGCAGCTCCCGACAGAGAAGCTCCTACGAGCAGTACTTC. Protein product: CASSSRQRSSYEQYF.

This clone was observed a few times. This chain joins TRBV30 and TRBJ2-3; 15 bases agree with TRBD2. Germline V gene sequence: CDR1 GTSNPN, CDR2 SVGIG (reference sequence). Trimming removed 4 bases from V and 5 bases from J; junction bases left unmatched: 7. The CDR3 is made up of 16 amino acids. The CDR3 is CAWTPGTSGGRDTQYF. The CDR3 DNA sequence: TGTGCCTGGACACCCGGGACTAGCGGGGGGAGAGATACGCAGTATTTT.

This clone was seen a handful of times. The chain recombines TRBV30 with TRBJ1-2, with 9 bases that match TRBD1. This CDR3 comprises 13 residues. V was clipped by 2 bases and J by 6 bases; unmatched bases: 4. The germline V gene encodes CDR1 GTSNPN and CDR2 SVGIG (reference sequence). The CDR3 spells CAWSSQGADGYTF. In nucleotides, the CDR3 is TGTGCCTGGAGTTCACAGGGGGCTGATGGCTACACCTTC.

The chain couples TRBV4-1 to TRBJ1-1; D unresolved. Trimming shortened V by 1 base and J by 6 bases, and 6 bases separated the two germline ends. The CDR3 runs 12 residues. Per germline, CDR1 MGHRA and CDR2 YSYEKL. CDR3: CASSQGAPEAFF. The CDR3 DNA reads TGCGCCAGCAGCCAAGGTGCACCTGAAGCTTTCTTT.

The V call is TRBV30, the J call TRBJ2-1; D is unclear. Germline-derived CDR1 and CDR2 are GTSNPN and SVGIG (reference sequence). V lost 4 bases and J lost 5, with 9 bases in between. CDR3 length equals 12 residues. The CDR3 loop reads CAWNRGNNEQFF. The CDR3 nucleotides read TGTGCCTGGAATCGCGGCAACAATGAGCAGTTCTTC. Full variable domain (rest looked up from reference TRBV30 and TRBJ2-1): SQTIHQWPATLVQPVGSPLSLECTVEGTSNPNLYWYRQAAGRGLQLLFYSVGIGQISSEVPQNLSASRPQDRQFILSSKKLLLSDSGFYLCAWNRGNNEQFFGPGTRLTVL.

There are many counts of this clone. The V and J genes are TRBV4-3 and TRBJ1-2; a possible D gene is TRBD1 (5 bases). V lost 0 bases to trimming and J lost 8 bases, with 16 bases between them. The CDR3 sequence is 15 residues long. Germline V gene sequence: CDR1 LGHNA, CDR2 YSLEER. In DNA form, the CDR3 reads TGCGCCAGCAGCCAAGATCTGGAGGGGCTCGGCGGCTACACCTTC. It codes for CASSQDLEGLGGYTF.